This is a list of T cell receptor beta chains from one sample in a study of blood T cell repertoires in COVID-19. Assay: immunoSEQ multiplex PCR; the TCRdb copy retains only in-frame clones and omits some. The sample contains about 69,000 clones, approximately 86% of which appear only once. The source material was peripheral blood. These receptors originate from a man in his forties with COVID-19, enrolled during active disease. Both conserved end residues are part of each CDR3. D genes are given only for firm matches. Size is stated for part of the rows, as once, few or many counts, or as a class when the clone is expanded.

D gene	CDR3 length	J gene	V gene	clone size	CDR3 DNA	CDR3 protein
-	16	TRBJ1-3	TRBV7-9	-	TGTGCCAGCAGCTTAAGTCAGGGATACTCTGGAAACACCATATATTTT	CASSLSQGYSGNTIYF
-	16	TRBJ2-5	TRBV19	-	TGTGCCAGTAGTATGTTGGCAGCATCAGGCCAAGAGACCCAGTACTTC	CASSMLAASGQETQYF
TRBD1	13	TRBJ1-2	TRBV27	-	TGTGCCAGCAGCCCCACAGGGGTCTATGGCTACACCTTC	CASSPTGVYGYTF
TRBD2	16	TRBJ2-5	TRBV15	-	TGTGCCACCAGCAGAGGATCACTAGCGGATCAAGAGACCCAGTACTTC	CATSRGSLADQETQYF
-	16	TRBJ2-1	TRBV10-3	-	TGTGCCATCAGTGACTGGACCGGAGGGTCCTACAATGAGCAGTTCTTC	CAISDWTGGSYNEQFF
-	14	TRBJ2-1	TRBV2	-	TGTGCTAGCCTCTCTCCGGGGTCCTACAATGAGCAGTTCTTC	CASLSPGSYNEQFF
-	12	TRBJ2-3	TRBV2	-	TGTGCCAGCAGTGAAAGCTCAGATACGCAGTATTTT	CASSESSDTQYF
TRBD1	14	TRBJ1-2	TRBV7-9	-	TGTGCCAGCAGCTTAGTCCCAGGGGGCTATGGCTACACCTTC	CASSLVPGGYGYTF
-	15	TRBJ1-3	TRBV3-1/TRBV3-2	-	TGTGCCAGCAGCCAAGATCAGGGCTCTGGAAACACCATATATTTT	CASSQDQGSGNTIYF
-	13	TRBJ1-1	TRBV11-2	few	TGTGCCAGCAGCTTGCGGGTCGGCACTGAAGCTTTCTTT	CASSLRVGTEAFF
TRBD2	16	TRBJ2-3	TRBV5-1	-	TGCGCCAGCAGCCGCGCTAGCGGGGGGGCCGTGGATACGCAGTATTTT	CASSRASGGAVDTQYF
TRBD1	14	TRBJ1-4	TRBV4-1	-	TGCGCCAGCAGCCTACAGGGACAGCATGAAAAACTGTTTTTT	CASSLQGQHEKLFF
-	15	TRBJ1-1	TRBV18	-	TGTGCCAGCTCACGTGGGAAGGGGGTAGACACTGAAGCTTTCTTT	CASSRGKGVDTEAFF
-	13	TRBJ1-1	TRBV30	-	TGTGCCTGGAGTAGGTTGGGGGGCACTGAAGCTTTCTTT	CAWSRLGGTEAFF
TRBD2	15	TRBJ2-5	TRBV7-9	-	TGTGCCAGCAGCTTAGCGGCACTCGGGGGGGAGACCCAGTACTTC	CASSLAALGGETQYF
-	16	TRBJ2-6	TRBV2	-	TGTGCCAGCACCTGGCAGGGGCGCTCTGGGGCCAACGTCCTGACTTTC	CASTWQGRSGANVLTF
-	19	TRBJ1-5	TRBV28	-	TGTGCCAGCAGTTTTGTCGAACAGGCAAACGATTATAGCAATCAGCCCCAGCATTTT	CASSFVEQANDYSNQPQHF
-	15	TRBJ1-6	TRBV6-5	-	TGTGCCAGCAGAGGACAGAGCTCCTATAATTCACCCCTCCACTTT	CASRGQSSYNSPLHF
-	13	TRBJ2-5	TRBV12-3/TRBV12-4	once	TGTGCCAGCAGTTTGAACAGGGCGGGGACCCAGTACTTC	CASSLNRAGTQYF
-	16	TRBJ2-3	TRBV11-1	-	TGTGCCAGCAGCCGCACGACAGGCCCTCCCACAGATACGCAGTATTTT	CASSRTTGPPTDTQYF
TRBD2	16	TRBJ2-3	TRBV3-1/TRBV3-2	-	TGTGCCAGCAGCCAAGGCCTAGCGGGGTTCACAGATACGCAGTATTTT	CASSQGLAGFTDTQYF
TRBD1	19	TRBJ1-1	TRBV5-1	-	TGCGCCAGCAGCTTTCTAAGGGCGGGACAGGGGGCGCGGGGCACTGAAGCTTTCTTT	CASSFLRAGQGARGTEAFF
-	13	TRBJ2-7	TRBV3-1/TRBV3-2	once	TGTGCCAGCAGCCAGGACACGAACTACGAGCAGTACTTC	CASSQDTNYEQYF
TRBD1	13	TRBJ1-1	TRBV2	-	TGTGCCAGCGACCGGGACAGGGACCCTGAAGCTTTCTTT	CASDRDRDPEAFF
TRBD1	14	TRBJ1-1	TRBV5-6	-	TGTGCCAGCAGCACGGACAGGGACTACACTGAAGCTTTCTTT	CASSTDRDYTEAFF
-	14	TRBJ2-2	TRBV5-1	-	TGCGCCAGCAGCGACCAGGGTCGCACCGGGGAGCTGTTTTTT	CASSDQGRTGELFF
TRBD1	13	TRBJ2-7	TRBV6-5	few	TGTGCCAGCAGTTTCGACAGGGACTACGAGCAGTACTTC	CASSFDRDYEQYF
-	15	TRBJ1-6	TRBV2	-	TGTGCCAGCAGGGGCCAGGGTTCCTATAATTCACCCCTCCACTTT	CASRGQGSYNSPLHF
TRBD1	15	TRBJ1-5	TRBV5-1	-	TGCGCCAGCAGCCCAGGACAGGGTGACTGGCAGCCCCAGCATTTT	CASSPGQGDWQPQHF
-	12	TRBJ2-5	TRBV13	few	TGTGCCAGCAGCCTGTTGGCTGAGACCCAGTACTTC	CASSLLAETQYF
-	14	TRBJ2-7	TRBV7-9	-	TGTGCCAGCAGCAAGGGGGGGAGCTCCTACGAGCAGTACTTC	CASSKGGSSYEQYF
-	12	TRBJ1-6	TRBV9	-	TGTGCCAGCGGCCCTTTTAATTCACCCCTCCACTTT	CASGPFNSPLHF
-	13	TRBJ1-2	TRBV7-9	-	TGTGCCAGCAGCCCCGACGGAGAGTATGGCTACACCTTC	CASSPDGEYGYTF
-	15	TRBJ2-1	TRBV27	-	TGTGCCAGCAGTCGGCTGGCGGGATCGTACAATGAGCAGTTCTTC	CASSRLAGSYNEQFF
TRBD2	15	TRBJ2-1	TRBV19	-	TGTGCCAGTAGTATATTGGGGACTACTGACAATGAGCAGTTCTTC	CASSILGTTDNEQFF
TRBD1	14	TRBJ2-3	TRBV29-1	-	TGCAGCGTTACCACAGGGGGTGGCACAGATACGCAGTATTTT	CSVTTGGGTDTQYF
TRBD1	16	TRBJ2-6	TRBV10-3	-	TGTGCCACCGGGACAGGGGGTACCTCTGGGGCCAACGTCCTGACTTTC	CATGTGGTSGANVLTF
-	14	TRBJ2-5	TRBV6-1	-	TGTGCCAGCAGTGAAGCGCAGGCCCAAGAGACCCAGTACTTC	CASSEAQAQETQYF
TRBD1	17	TRBJ1-3	TRBV4-1	-	TGCGCCAGCAGCCAAGCCCCGGGACAGGGACCTGGAAACACCATATATTTT	CASSQAPGQGPGNTIYF
TRBD1	15	TRBJ2-1	TRBV15	-	TGTGCCACCAGCAATTACAGGGGGCGAAGCAATGAGCAGTTCTTC	CATSNYRGRSNEQFF
-	15	TRBJ1-4	TRBV15	-	TGTGCCACCAGAAGCGACTCGGGAGCTAATGAAAAACTGTTTTTT	CATRSDSGANEKLFF
-	13	TRBJ1-1	TRBV18	-	TGTGCCAGCTCACTTTCAGGGGTATCCGAAGCTTTCTTT	CASSLSGVSEAFF
-	15	TRBJ1-1	TRBV5-1	-	TGCGCCAGCAGCTTCCAGGGGTCCTTAAACACTGAAGCTTTCTTT	CASSFQGSLNTEAFF